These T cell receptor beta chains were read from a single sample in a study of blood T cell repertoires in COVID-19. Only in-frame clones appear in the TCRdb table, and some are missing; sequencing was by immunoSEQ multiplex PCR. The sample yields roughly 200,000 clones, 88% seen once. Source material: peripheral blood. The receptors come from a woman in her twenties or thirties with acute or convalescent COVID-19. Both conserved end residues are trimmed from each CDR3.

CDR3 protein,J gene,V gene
ASSEGPGGDYGYT,TRBJ1-2,TRBV2
ASSQLAQVNEKLF,TRBJ1-4,TRBV4-1
ASHGVAGGPWDTQY,TRBJ2-3,TRBV10-2
SVEEGSGYGYT,TRBJ1-2,TRBV29-1
ASSMAVIVTQY,TRBJ2-5,TRBV6-5
SVWSTGQESSGNTIY,TRBJ1-3,TRBV29-1
AWATNEKLF,TRBJ1-4,TRBV30
ASLLAKNIQY,TRBJ2-4,TRBV2
ASSWTGILSNQPQH,TRBJ1-5,TRBV5-5
ASSYLRETQY,TRBJ2-5,TRBV6-6
AWSVQQVYQETQY,TRBJ2-5,TRBV30
AISENPGTGDHNEQF,TRBJ2-1,TRBV10-3
AISESGTGGREQY,TRBJ2-7,TRBV10-3
ASSLWATTVRAF,TRBJ1-1,TRBV27
ASSPYNEQF,TRBJ2-1,TRBV6-5
AIRGPGTDLRDPTDTQY,TRBJ2-3,TRBV10-3
ASSLQTVLEEAF,TRBJ1-1,TRBV5-1
ASSPYSGSKVKTQY,TRBJ2-5,TRBV3-1/TRBV3-2
ASRSFSGNTIY,TRBJ1-3,TRBV3-1/TRBV3-2
ASSHSNTDTQY,TRBJ2-3,TRBV11-3
AWNLEGDQPQH,TRBJ1-5,TRBV30
ASSPPGLAVLSSYEQY,TRBJ2-7,TRBV5-6
ASSRDYTEAF,TRBJ1-1,TRBV2
ASSGQINYGYT,TRBJ1-2,TRBV9
ASSLDREETQY,TRBJ2-5,TRBV7-9
ASSSGTEAF,TRBJ1-1,TRBV7-6
ASSFPGELF,TRBJ2-2,TRBV11-3
ASSLPAETQY,TRBJ2-5,TRBV3-1/TRBV3-2
ASSQNTEAF,TRBJ1-1,TRBV28
ASQIPGNNEQF,TRBJ2-1,TRBV10-1
ATSDLLREVHYEQY,TRBJ2-7,TRBV24-1
ASSESTRIVDSYNSPLH,TRBJ1-6,TRBV10-2
ASSPSRETSYNEQF,TRBJ2-1,TRBV11-3
ASSRDRGRDGYT,TRBJ1-2,TRBV6-5
ASSLGLYTDTQY,TRBJ2-3,TRBV28
ASSQDRAGIYNEQF,TRBJ2-1,TRBV4-1
ASSLGTISSYNEQF,TRBJ2-1,TRBV18
AWSVYGFETQY,TRBJ2-5,TRBV30
ASSTQTAYEQY,TRBJ2-7,TRBV12-3/TRBV12-4
ASSIVSTGTEAF,TRBJ1-1,TRBV19